This T cell receptor beta chain is drawn from a study of T-cell reconstitution after alpha-beta-depleted transplantation in children. Study observations and caveats: TCRbeta diversity was high at day 60 in some patients (a result of surviving recipient T cells and thymic progenitors). It was reported that alpha-beta T cells came from several hundred expanded graft clones (about two months after transplant). T-cell numbers and diversity, one year after transplant, stemmed largely from T cells that were newly produced.

Unique molecular identifiers were incorporated during preparation of the TCRbeta library. A single record per CDR3 protein comes from TCRdb applying MiXCR to the PCR reads. This sample has hundreds of thousands of distinct CDR3 sequences, with around 9.1% found just once. Deletions cut 4 bases from V and 2 bases from J, with 12 bases between. The length of the CDR3 is 14 residues. This clonotype was recorded many times. What it binds is unknown. The rearrangement joins TRBV12-3 or TRBV12-4 to TRBJ2-7, with D possibly TRBD2 on 6 matching bases. This specimen consisted of PBMCs, obtained before TCRalphabeta/CD19-depleted stem cell transplant. The source is a boy in the first two years of life with acute myeloid leukemia, due to receive a stem cell transplant. The DNA for the CDR3 is TGTGCCAGCAGTTGGAGTAGCGGCCCCTACGAGCAGTACTTC. Amino acids: CASSWSSGPYEQYF.